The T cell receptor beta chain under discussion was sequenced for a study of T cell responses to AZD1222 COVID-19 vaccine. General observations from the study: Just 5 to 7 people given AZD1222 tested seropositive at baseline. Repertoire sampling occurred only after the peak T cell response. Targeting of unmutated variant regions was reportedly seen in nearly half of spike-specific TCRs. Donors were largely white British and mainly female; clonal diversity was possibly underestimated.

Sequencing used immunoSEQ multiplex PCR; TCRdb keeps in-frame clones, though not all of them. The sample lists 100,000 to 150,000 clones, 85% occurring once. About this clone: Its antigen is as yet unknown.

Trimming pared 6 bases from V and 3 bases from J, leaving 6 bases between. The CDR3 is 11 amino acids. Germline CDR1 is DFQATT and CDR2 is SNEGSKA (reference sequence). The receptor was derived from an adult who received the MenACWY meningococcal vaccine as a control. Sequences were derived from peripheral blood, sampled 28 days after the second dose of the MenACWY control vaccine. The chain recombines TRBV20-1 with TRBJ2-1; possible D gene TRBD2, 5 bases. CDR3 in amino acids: CSAAGYNEQFF. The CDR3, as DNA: TGCAGTGCGGCGGGCTACAATGAGCAGTTCTTC.